This T cell receptor (beta chain) comes out of a study of T-cell reconstitution after alpha-beta-depleted transplantation in children. This clonotype has at least ten counts. Unique molecular identifiers featured in how the TCRbeta library was prepared. TCRdb reprocessed the PCR reads with MiXCR, giving one entry per CDR3 protein. The table records about 230,000 distinct CDR3 sequences, around 9.5% of them present only once. Per the germline V gene, CDR1 is SGHTA and CDR2 is FQGNSA. V was trimmed by 3 bases and J by 0 bases, leaving 15 bases between them. CDR3 size: 16 residues. V and J are TRBV7-2 and TRBJ2-7; tentatively, D is TRBD1 (6 bases). Material: PBMCs from the stem cell graft donor, obtained from the stem cell graft. The receptor was derived from a human donor who donated a stem cell graft to a child with acute lymphoblastic leukemia. In nucleotides, the CDR3 is TGTGCCAGCAGCTTGATGACAGGACCTACCTCCTACGAGCAGTACTTC. It yields the protein CASSLMTGPTSYEQYF. The entire variable domain, with the rest obtained from reference TRBV7-2 and TRBJ2-7, is as follows: GAGVSQSPSNKVTEKGKDVELRCDPISGHTALYWYRQSLGQGLEFLIYFQGNSAPDKSGLPSDRFSAERTGGSVSTLTIQRTQQEDSAVYLCASSLMTGPTSYEQYFGPGTRLTVT.